The next 15 T cell receptor beta chains were all read from a single sample in a study of cytomegalovirus exposure and HLA in healthy donors. Primers: 60 Vbeta forward and 13 Jbeta reverse. Only in-frame clones appear in the TCRdb table, and some are missing; sequencing was by immunoSEQ multiplex PCR. This sample has around 64,000 clones, with roughly 68% found just once. The sample was PBMCs. Source of these receptors: a woman between 45 and 65 years old in good health and CMV-seronegative.

The chain recombines TRBV12-5 with TRBJ1-5, with TRBD1 matching over 10 bases. Germline CDR1 is LGHNT and CDR2 is FRNRAP. CDR3 length: 13 amino acids. Trimming cost V 8 bases and J 5 bases; bases outside gene matches: 3. For the CDR3, the DNA is TGTGCTAGTTCGGACAGGGGGGATCAGCCCCAGCATTTT. The encoded protein is CASSDRGDQPQHF.

The V call is TRBV10-3, the J call TRBJ2-3; 9 bases agree with TRBD2. Trimming at V came to 6 bases and at J to 4 bases, leaving 5 bases not matched to a gene. CDR3 length: 14 residues. The germline V gene has CDR1 ENHRY and CDR2 SYGVKD. The CDR3 DNA reads TGTGCCATCAGGGCGGGAGGGCCATCAGATACGCAGTATTTT. Its protein is CAIRAGGPSDTQYF.

V and J are TRBV19 and TRBJ2-1, with TRBD2 matching 9 bases. Germline V gene data show CDR1 as LNHDA and CDR2 as SQIVND (reference sequence). The CDR3 totals 19 residues. J gave up 0 bases and V 4 bases, and 13 bases lay outside the gene matches. The chain's CDR3 is CASSTRWGSGRSSYNEQFF. The DNA for the CDR3 is TGTGCCAGTAGTACTCGGTGGGGAAGCGGGAGGAGCTCCTACAATGAGCAGTTCTTC.

J is TRBJ2-7 and V is TRBV7-8; 11 nucleotides align to TRBD2. Germline trimming cut 8 bases from V and 3 bases from J; bases unmatched to any gene: 9. This CDR3 contains 15 residues. Germline V CDR1 and CDR2: SGHVS, FQNEAQ. CDR3 protein: CASCRGGTSGYEQYF. CDR3 coding DNA: TGTGCCAGCTGCCGGGGCGGGACTAGCGGCTACGAGCAGTACTTC. Based on the CDR3 plus reference TRBV7-8 and TRBJ2-7, the full variable domain is GAGVSQSPRYKVAKRGQDVALRCDPISGHVSLFWYQQALGQGPEFLTYFQNEAQLDKSGLPSDRFFAERPEGSVSTLKIQRTQQEDSAVYLCASCRGGTSGYEQYFGPGTRLTVT.

This clone was observed a handful of times. The chain links TRBV4-3 to TRBJ2-1; D gene ambiguous. This CDR3 region has 15 residues. Germline values: CDR1 LGHNA, CDR2 YSLEER. The germline V and J ends were trimmed by 3 bases and 0 bases, with 9 bases remaining between them. CDR3: CASSHAVTSYNEQFF. The CDR3 region has the DNA TGCGCCAGCAGCCATGCGGTCACCTCCTACAATGAGCAGTTCTTC.

The genes are TRBV27 and TRBJ1-5, with D possibly being TRBD1 (6 bases). Trimming removed 4 bases at V and 2 bases at J, with 12 bases between. Germline values: CDR1 MNHEY, CDR2 SMNVEV (reference sequence). The CDR3 is made up of 15 amino acids. The CDR3 DNA reads as TGTGCCAGCAGTTCGCAGGGGCGAGGCAATCAGCCCCAGCATTTT. Residues: CASSSQGRGNQPQHF.

This clone showed up just a few times. The V gene is TRBV7-2, the J gene TRBJ2-7; 11 positions match TRBD1. With V trimmed by 3 bases and J by 6 bases, 7 bases remained unmatched. Germline CDR1 is SGHTA and CDR2 is FQGNSA. This CDR3 spans 15 amino acids. The CDR3 region is CASSLGTGGWGEQYF. The CDR3 region has the DNA TGTGCCAGCAGCTTGGGGACAGGGGGTTGGGGCGAGCAGTACTTC.

This clone has more than one count but fewer than ten. The chain couples TRBV2 to TRBJ1-1; D call uncertain. The germline V and J ends were trimmed by 4 bases and 2 bases, with 11 bases remaining between them. Looked up from germline, CDR1 is SNHLY and CDR2 is FYNNEI. The length of the CDR3 is 14 residues. The CDR3 loop is CASSALGPNTEAFF. The CDR3, as DNA: TGTGCCAGCAGTGCCCTAGGCCCAAACACTGAAGCTTTCTTT.

V and J are TRBV2 and TRBJ2-5; D is unresolved. The CDR3 extends over 11 amino acids. CDR1 is SNHLY, CDR2 FYNNEI, per germline. Trimming left V 4 bases short and J 5 bases short, with 5 bases between. CDR3 amino acids: CASSVEETQYF. The CDR3 nucleotides read TGTGCCAGCAGTGTCGAGGAGACCCAGTACTTC.

This rearrangement joins TRBV10-3 to TRBJ1-5; D remains ambiguous. Trimming took off 2 bases at V and 4 bases at J, with 12 bases between the two ends. There are 15 residues in the CDR3. Germline assignment: CDR1 ENHRY and CDR2 SYGVKD. This chain's CDR3 is CAISEVAPGNQPQHF. The CDR3, as DNA: TGTGCCATCAGTGAGGTCGCGCCAGGTAATCAGCCCCAGCATTTT.

V gene TRBV30 combines with J gene TRBJ2-7; 16 bases align to TRBD2. The germline gives CDR1 GTSNPN, CDR2 SVGIG (reference sequence). Germline trimming cut 3 bases from V and 5 bases from J; bases unmatched to any gene: 10. The CDR3 totals 17 residues. CDR3 sequence (DNA): TGTGCCTGGAGCCACCCGGGACTAGCGGGAGGGCCCGACGAGCAGTACTTC. It translates to CAWSHPGLAGGPDEQYF.

CDR3 amino acids: CASSYVRGNEQYF. For the CDR3, the DNA is TGTGCCAGCAGTTACGTTAGGGGCAACGAGCAGTACTTC. This rearrangement joins TRBV6-5 to TRBJ2-7; TRBD1 might be the D (5 bases). The CDR3 runs to 13 residues. Germline CDR1 and CDR2: MNHEY and SVGAGI. The V and J ends lost 2 bases and 5 bases respectively, with 10 bases between them.

V and J are TRBV15 and TRBJ1-1, with no clear D. Germline-derived CDR1 and CDR2 are LNHNV and YYDKDF (reference sequence). The CDR3 length is 13 residues. V lost 2 bases, J lost 7 bases, and 11 bases lay in between. CDR3 DNA: TGTGCCACCAGCAGAAATCGCGAGGTTGAAGCTTTCTTT. Its protein product is CATSRNREVEAFF.

The chain combines TRBV5-4 with TRBJ2-7, with 7 nucleotides matching TRBD2. Per germline, CDR1 SGHNT and CDR2 YYREEE (reference sequence). The CDR3 sequence is 14 residues long. V lost 1 base, J lost 6 bases, and 7 bases stayed unmatched. The CDR3 protein is CASSLRLAGVEQYF. The CDR3, as DNA: TGTGCCAGCAGCTTGAGACTAGCTGGGGTCGAGCAGTACTTC.

This sequence joins TRBV11-1 and TRBJ2-5; D is undetermined. Germline V gives CDR1 SGHAT, CDR2 FQDESV (reference sequence). V shed 3 bases and J shed 0 bases, with 5 bases lying between them. The CDR3 is 13 amino acids. DNA of the CDR3: TGTGCCAGCAGCTTCTCGTACCAAGAGACCCAGTACTTC. As protein: CASSFSYQETQYF.